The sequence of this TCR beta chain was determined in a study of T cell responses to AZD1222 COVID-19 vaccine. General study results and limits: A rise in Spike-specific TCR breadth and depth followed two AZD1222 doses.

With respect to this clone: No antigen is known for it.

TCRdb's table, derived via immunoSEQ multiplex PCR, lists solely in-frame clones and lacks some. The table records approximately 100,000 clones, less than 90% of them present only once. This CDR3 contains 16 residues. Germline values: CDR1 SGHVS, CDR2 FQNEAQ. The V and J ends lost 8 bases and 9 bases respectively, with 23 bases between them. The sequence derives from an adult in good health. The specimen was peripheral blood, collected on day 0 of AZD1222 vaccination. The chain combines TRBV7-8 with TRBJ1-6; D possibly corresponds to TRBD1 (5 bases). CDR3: CASSSQPMGVGSPLHF. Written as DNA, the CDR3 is TGTGCCAGCTCTAGCCAACCGATGGGGGTGGGTTCACCCCTCCACTTT.